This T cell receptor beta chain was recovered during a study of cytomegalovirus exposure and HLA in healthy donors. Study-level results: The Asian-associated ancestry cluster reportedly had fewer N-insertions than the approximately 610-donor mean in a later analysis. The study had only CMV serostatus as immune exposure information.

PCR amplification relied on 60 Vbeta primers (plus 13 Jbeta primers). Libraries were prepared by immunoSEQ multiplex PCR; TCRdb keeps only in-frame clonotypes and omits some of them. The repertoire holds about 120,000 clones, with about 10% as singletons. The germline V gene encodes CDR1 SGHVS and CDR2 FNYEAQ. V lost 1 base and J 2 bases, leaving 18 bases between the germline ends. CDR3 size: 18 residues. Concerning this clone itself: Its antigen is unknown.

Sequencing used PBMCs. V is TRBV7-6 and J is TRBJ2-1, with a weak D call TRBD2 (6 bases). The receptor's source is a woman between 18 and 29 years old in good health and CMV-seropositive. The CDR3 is CASSLGGLSGGPYNEQFF. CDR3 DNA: TGTGCCAGCAGCTTAGGAGGTCTTAGCGGAGGACCCTACAATGAGCAGTTCTTC.